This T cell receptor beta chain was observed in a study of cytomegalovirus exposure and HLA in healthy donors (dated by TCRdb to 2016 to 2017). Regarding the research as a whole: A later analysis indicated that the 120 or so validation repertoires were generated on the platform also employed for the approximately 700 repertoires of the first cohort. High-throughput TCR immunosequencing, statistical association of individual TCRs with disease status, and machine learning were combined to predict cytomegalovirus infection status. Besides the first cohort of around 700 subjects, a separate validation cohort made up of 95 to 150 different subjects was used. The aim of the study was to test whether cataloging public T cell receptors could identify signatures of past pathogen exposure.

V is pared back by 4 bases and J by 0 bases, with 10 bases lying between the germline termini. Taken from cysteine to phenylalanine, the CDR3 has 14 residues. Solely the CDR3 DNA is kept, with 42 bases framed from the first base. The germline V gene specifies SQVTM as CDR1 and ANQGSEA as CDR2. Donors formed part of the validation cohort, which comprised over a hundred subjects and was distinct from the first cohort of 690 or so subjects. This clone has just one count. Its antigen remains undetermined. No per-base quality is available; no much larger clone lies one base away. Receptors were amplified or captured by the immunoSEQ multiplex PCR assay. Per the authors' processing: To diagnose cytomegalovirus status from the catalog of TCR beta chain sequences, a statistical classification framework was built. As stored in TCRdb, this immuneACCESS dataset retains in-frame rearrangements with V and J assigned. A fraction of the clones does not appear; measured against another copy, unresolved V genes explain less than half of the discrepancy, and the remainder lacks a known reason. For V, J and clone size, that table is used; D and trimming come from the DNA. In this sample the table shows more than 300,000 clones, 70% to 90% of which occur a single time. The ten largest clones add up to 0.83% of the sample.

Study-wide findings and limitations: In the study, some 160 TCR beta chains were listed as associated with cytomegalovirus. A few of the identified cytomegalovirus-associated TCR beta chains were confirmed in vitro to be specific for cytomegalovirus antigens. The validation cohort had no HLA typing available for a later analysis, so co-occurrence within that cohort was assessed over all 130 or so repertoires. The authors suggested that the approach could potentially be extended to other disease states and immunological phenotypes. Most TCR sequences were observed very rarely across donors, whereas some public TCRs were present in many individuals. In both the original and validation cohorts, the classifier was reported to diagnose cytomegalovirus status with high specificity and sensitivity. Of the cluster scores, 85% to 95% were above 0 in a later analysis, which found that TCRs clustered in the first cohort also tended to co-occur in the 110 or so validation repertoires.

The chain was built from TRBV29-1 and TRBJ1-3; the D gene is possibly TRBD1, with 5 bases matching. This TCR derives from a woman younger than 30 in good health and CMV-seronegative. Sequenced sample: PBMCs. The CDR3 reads CSVAGGSSGNTIYF. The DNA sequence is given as TGCAGCGTTGCGGGGGGATCCTCTGGAAACACCATATATTTT.